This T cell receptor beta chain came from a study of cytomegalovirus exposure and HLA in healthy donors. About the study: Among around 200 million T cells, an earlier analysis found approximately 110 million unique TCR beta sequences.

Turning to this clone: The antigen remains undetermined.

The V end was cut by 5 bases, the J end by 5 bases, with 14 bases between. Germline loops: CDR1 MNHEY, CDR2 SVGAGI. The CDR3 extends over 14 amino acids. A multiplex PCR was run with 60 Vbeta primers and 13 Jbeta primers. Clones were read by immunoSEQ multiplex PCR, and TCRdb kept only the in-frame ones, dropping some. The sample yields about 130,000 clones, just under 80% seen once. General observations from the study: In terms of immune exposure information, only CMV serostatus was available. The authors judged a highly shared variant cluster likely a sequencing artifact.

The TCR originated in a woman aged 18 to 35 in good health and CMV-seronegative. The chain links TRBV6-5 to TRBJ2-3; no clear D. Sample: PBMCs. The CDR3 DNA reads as TGTGCCAGCAGTAAGGAGACGATCGGAGATACGCAGTATTTT. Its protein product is CASSKETIGDTQYF.